The 28 T cell receptor beta chains below come from one sample, sequenced in a study of blood T cell repertoires in COVID-19. The table came from immunoSEQ multiplex PCR; TCRdb's copy has only in-frame clones and leaves some out. The sample yields around 80,000 clones, 85% to 90% seen once. What was sequenced was peripheral blood. These receptor sequences come from an elderly woman with acute or convalescent COVID-19.

The chain uses TRBV7-8 and TRBJ1-4, with TRBD1 identical over 9 bases. V gave up 5 bases and J gave up 8 bases; unmatched junction bases: 12. The CDR3 runs 16 residues. The germline V gene encodes CDR1 SGHVS and CDR2 FQNEAQ. The CDR3 is CASSPYSQGAGEKLFF. CDR3 DNA: TGTGCCAGCAGCCCGTACTCACAGGGGGCAGGAGAAAAACTGTTTTTT.

The chain combines TRBV7-6 with TRBJ2-1; maybe TRBD2 (5 bases). Per the germline V gene, CDR1 is SGHVS and CDR2 is FNYEAQ. CDR3 length: 16 amino acids. Between the trimmed V and J ends, which lost 4 bases and 6 bases, there was a span of 19 bases. This chain's CDR3 is CASSSGVGMGGNEQFF. The CDR3 region has the DNA TGTGCCAGCAGCTCCGGGGTGGGGATGGGTGGCAATGAGCAGTTCTTC.

The rearrangement joins TRBV14 to TRBJ2-6; D is unclear. Per the germline V gene, CDR1 is SGHDN and CDR2 is FVKESK. Trimming took off 1 base at V and 2 bases at J, with 18 bases between the two ends. The CDR3 loop spans 19 amino acids. The DNA of the CDR3 is TGTGCCAGCAGCCAAGTAAGAGGCAGTCCCCGCACTGGGGCCAACGTCCTGACTTTC. Protein: CASSQVRGSPRTGANVLTF.

The rearrangement joins TRBV7-9 to TRBJ2-7; 9 nucleotides line up with TRBD2. J gave up 2 bases and V 3 bases, and 8 bases lay outside the gene matches. The germline gives CDR1 SEHNR, CDR2 FQNEAQ (reference sequence). The CDR3 loop spans 16 amino acids. The CDR3 loop is CASSFKSAGGPYEQYF. Written as DNA, the CDR3 is TGTGCCAGCAGCTTTAAGTCCGCGGGAGGGCCCTACGAGCAGTACTTC.

V usage is TRBV7-8 and J usage is TRBJ1-2, with D maybe TRBD1 (5 bases). This CDR3 is built from 14 residues. Trimming took 6 bases from V and 4 from J, leaving 15 bases between them. Germline-derived CDR1 and CDR2 are SGHVS and FQNEAQ. DNA of the CDR3: TGTGCCAGCAGTCTCGGGGGGAGCACCTATGGCTACACCTTC. Translation: CASSLGGSTYGYTF.

The sample holds one count of this clone. The chain employs TRBV5-1 and TRBJ1-1; 7 bases fit TRBD1. V shed 4 bases and J 0 bases; nucleotides not matched to a gene: 9. CDR1 and CDR2 (germline): SGHRS, YFSETQ. The CDR3 runs 16 residues. CDR3 coding DNA: TGCGCCAGCAGCGCTGGACAGGCGTTCATGAACACTGAAGCTTTCTTT. This gives the protein CASSAGQAFMNTEAFF.

This chain connects TRBV6-5 to TRBJ2-7, with TRBD2 matching over 10 bases. Germline V lookup: CDR1 MNHEY, CDR2 SVGAGI. The trim removed 5 bases at V and 6 bases at J, leaving 7 bases unmatched. The CDR3 is 14 residues long. The CDR3 spells CASSPMLAGGEQYF. In DNA form, the CDR3 reads TGTGCCAGCAGTCCTATGTTAGCGGGAGGCGAGCAGTACTTC.

The J gene is TRBJ2-7, the V gene TRBV6-5, with D possibly TRBD1 on 6 matching bases. The germline V gene encodes CDR1 MNHEY and CDR2 SVGAGI. Trimming removed 2 bases from V and 6 bases from J, with 11 bases in between. This CDR3 region has 13 residues. CDR3 nucleotide sequence: TGTGCCAGCAGTTACCAGGGGTCTGGCGAGCAGTACTTC. Amino acid sequence: CASSYQGSGEQYF.

J is TRBJ2-1 and V is TRBV13, with a tentative D call TRBD1 (8 bases). Per germline, CDR1 PRHDT and CDR2 FYEKMQ (reference sequence). The V end lost 0 bases, the J end lost 2 bases, and 20 bases lay between the germline ends. This CDR3 region has 19 residues. The CDR3 reads CASSLGLFGQGGPYNEQFF. The CDR3 bases are TGTGCCAGCAGCTTAGGCCTCTTTGGACAGGGAGGGCCCTACAATGAGCAGTTCTTC.

This chain links TRBV13 with TRBJ2-2; TRBD2 matches at 10 bases. From germline, CDR1 is PRHDT and CDR2 FYEKMQ (reference sequence). This CDR3 contains 17 residues. V was pared by 1 base and J by 3 bases, with 5 bases of the junction left unmatched. Here the CDR3 DNA reads TGTGCCAGCAGCTTAGCAGCTAGCGGGGGTTACACCGGGGAGCTGTTTTTT. It encodes CASSLAASGGYTGELFF.

The chain has TRBV7-3 and TRBJ2-2; 10 bases are a match to TRBD2. The CDR3 runs 15 residues. The J segment lost 4 bases and the V segment lost 6 bases, leaving 5 bases of the junction unmatched. Germline CDR1 and CDR2: SGHTA and FQGTGA. The CDR3 loop is CASSSSGSGTGELFF. DNA for the CDR3: TGTGCCAGCAGTTCTAGCGGGAGTGGCACCGGGGAGCTGTTTTTT. Using reference TRBV7-3 and TRBJ2-2 for the parts outside the CDR3, the full variable domain is GAGVSQTPSNKVTEKGKYVELRCDPISGHTALYWYRQSLGQGPEFLIYFQGTGAADDSGLPNDRFFAVRPEGSVSTLKIQRTERGDSAVYLCASSSSGSGTGELFFGEGSRLTVL.

The chain couples TRBV9 to TRBJ2-5, with 16 bases fitting TRBD2. The CDR3 is 18 amino acids. The trim removed 2 bases at V and 4 bases at J, leaving 8 bases unmatched. The germline gives CDR1 SGDLS, CDR2 YYNGEE. The CDR3 here is CASSVTPGLAGGSETQYF. Here the CDR3 DNA reads TGTGCCAGCAGCGTTACACCGGGACTAGCGGGGGGGTCAGAGACCCAGTACTTC.

This rearrangement joins TRBV5-1 to TRBJ1-1, with D possibly being TRBD1 (5 bases). V was pared by 4 bases and J by 6 bases, with 16 bases between. The CDR3 extends over 14 amino acids. Germline V gene lookup returns CDR1 SGHRS and CDR2 YFSETQ. This CDR3 is CASSRGGSRPEAFF. DNA for the CDR3: TGCGCCAGCAGCCGCGGGGGTTCTCGGCCTGAAGCTTTCTTT.

This clone was observed a few times. J is TRBJ1-2 and V is TRBV15, with D unclear. Germline V gene data show CDR1 as LNHNV and CDR2 as YYDKDF (reference sequence). The CDR3 is made up of 13 amino acids. The V end was cut by 1 base, the J end by 7 bases, with 10 bases between. The CDR3, as DNA: TGTGCCACCAGCAGAGCACAACGTCCTGGCTACACCTTC. This sequence encodes CATSRAQRPGYTF.

The chain couples TRBV5-5 to TRBJ1-2; TRBD1 is a possible D gene (6 bases). V lost 4 bases and J lost 2, with 9 bases in between. The length of the CDR3 is 13 residues. Germline values: CDR1 SGHKS, CDR2 YYEKEE (reference sequence). CDR3 region: CASSRTANYGYTF. The CDR3 DNA sequence: TGTGCCAGCAGCCGGACAGCGAACTATGGCTACACCTTC.

Of note for this clone: The sample contains more than one DNA sequence encoding this CDR3. The chain is built from TRBV6-1 and TRBJ2-7; no reliable D call. The germline gives CDR1 MNHNS, CDR2 SASEGT. The ends were cut back, 0 bases at V and 4 bases at J, with 7 bases in the middle. The CDR3 totals 13 residues. CDR3 sequence (DNA): TGTGCCAGCAGTGAAGCGAGAGGATACGAGCAGTACTTC. Translating it yields CASSEARGYEQYF.

The gene calls are TRBV5-5 and TRBJ1-5; D not certain. CDR1 is SGHKS, CDR2 YYEKEE, per germline (reference sequence). The length of the CDR3 is 14 residues. Trimming took 4 bases from V and 1 from J, leaving 9 bases between them. The CDR3: CASSLVPSNQPQHF. CDR3 nucleotides: TGTGCCAGCAGCCTAGTGCCCAGCAATCAGCCCCAGCATTTT.

The chain uses TRBV2 and TRBJ1-6, with D possibly matching TRBD1 (5 bases). Per germline, CDR1 SNHLY and CDR2 FYNNEI. V was shortened by 6 bases and J by 5 bases, with 8 bases between the two germline ends. This CDR3 contains 13 residues. The CDR3 sequence is CASRQGNNSPLHF. The CDR3 coding sequence is TGTGCCAGCAGGCAGGGAAATAATTCACCCCTCCACTTT.

The rearrangement uses TRBV6-5 and TRBJ2-6; D is uncertain. V was clipped by 6 bases and J by 3 bases, with 12 bases between them. CDR1 and CDR2 (germline): MNHEY, SVGAGI. The CDR3 length is 15 residues. The CDR3 region has the DNA TGTGCCAGCAGCCGGAGTGTGGGTGGGGCCAACGTCCTGACTTTC. Residues: CASSRSVGGANVLTF.

J is TRBJ2-1 and V is TRBV19; TRBD2 aligns across 10 bases. The CDR3 has 19 amino acids. Germline values: CDR1 LNHDA, CDR2 SQIVND (reference sequence). V gave up 3 bases and J gave up 0 bases; unmatched junction bases: 11. DNA of the CDR3: TGTGCCAGTAGTATCCAGACTAGCGGGCGGTTTAGCTCCTACAATGAGCAGTTCTTC. It encodes CASSIQTSGRFSSYNEQFF.

The chain recombines TRBV7-2 with TRBJ2-5; D is undetermined. This CDR3 contains 13 residues. Trimming took 5 bases from V and 0 from J, leaving 7 bases between them. The germline gives CDR1 SGHTA, CDR2 FQGNSA. The DNA for the CDR3 is TGTGCCAGCAGCCCCCAGTACCAAGAGACCCAGTACTTC. This gives the protein CASSPQYQETQYF.

The V call is TRBV21-1, the J call TRBJ2-1; the table's TRBD1 call for D was not verified on the DNA. TRBV21-1 is marked as a pseudogene. The CDR3 spans 14 residues. The CDR3 DNA reads as TGTGCCAGCAGCAAACCCTGGTTCAGAAATGAGCAGTTCTTC. Translation gives CASSKPWFRNEQFF.

The chain joins TRBV2 to TRBJ1-6, with a weak D call TRBD1 (6 bases). Looked up from germline, CDR1 is SNHLY and CDR2 is FYNNEI. V gave up 7 bases and J gave up 5 bases, with 18 bases separating them. The CDR3 is 16 amino acids. For the CDR3, the DNA is TGTGCCAGCAATTCACAGGGCGGACCCAATAATTCACCCCTCCACTTT. Translating it yields CASNSQGGPNNSPLHF.

The rearrangement links TRBV7-2 to TRBJ2-7, with TRBD2 matching 8 bases. There are 15 residues in the CDR3. The ends lost 1 base at V and 3 bases at J; junction bases unmatched: 5. Germline V gene sequence: CDR1 SGHTA, CDR2 FQGNSA. The CDR3 loop reads CASSLDRGGLYEQYF. The CDR3, as DNA: TGTGCCAGCAGCTTAGATCGCGGGGGGCTCTACGAGCAGTACTTC. The variable domain in full, completed from reference TRBV7-2 and TRBJ2-7, reads GAGVSQSPSNKVTEKGKDVELRCDPISGHTALYWYRQSLGQGLEFLIYFQGNSAPDKSGLPSDRFSAERTGGSVSTLTIQRTQQEDSAVYLCASSLDRGGLYEQYFGPGTRLTVT.

The rearrangement uses TRBV9 and TRBJ1-1; D remains ambiguous. This CDR3 region has 14 residues. V was shortened by 0 bases and J by 0 bases, with 6 bases between the two germline ends. Germline V gene sequence: CDR1 SGDLS, CDR2 YYNGEE. This chain's CDR3 is CASSVAGVNTEAFF. The CDR3 DNA follows: TGTGCCAGCAGCGTAGCCGGAGTGAACACTGAAGCTTTCTTT. The whole variable domain, remainder taken from reference TRBV9 and TRBJ1-1, is DSGVTQTPKHLITATGQRVTLRCSPRSGDLSVYWYQQSLDQGLQFLIQYYNGEERAKGNILERFSAQQFPDLHSELNLSSLELGDSALYFCASSVAGVNTEAFFGQGTRLTVV.

The J gene is TRBJ1-1, the V gene TRBV19; D is unclear. The CDR3 is 12 amino acids. V was shortened by 4 bases and J by 1 base, with 4 bases between the two germline ends. From germline, CDR1 is LNHDA and CDR2 SQIVND (reference sequence). The CDR3 spells CASSTGNTEAFF. DNA for the CDR3: TGTGCCAGTAGTACAGGGAACACTGAAGCTTTCTTT.

This clone was observed a few times. The chain joins TRBV4-2 to TRBJ2-3, with 12 bases lining up with TRBD2. The J segment lost 2 bases and the V segment lost 2 bases, leaving 2 bases of the junction unmatched. Germline V CDR1 and CDR2: LGHNA, YNFKEQ. The CDR3 consists of 16 residues. CDR3 DNA: TGTGCCAGCAGCCAAACTAGCGGGGGGTTCACAGATACGCAGTATTTT. Its translation is CASSQTSGGFTDTQYF.

The rearrangement joins TRBV7-8 to TRBJ1-2; tentative D call: TRBD1 (5 bases). The CDR3 spans 19 residues. Germline V gives CDR1 SGHVS, CDR2 FQNEAQ. The V end was cut by 1 base, the J end by 8 bases, with 29 bases between. CDR3 DNA: TGTGCCAGCAGCTTAGAAGTTTTTTTCCGCCGGGGGAGGACTCGGGGCTACACCTTC. It codes for CASSLEVFFRRGRTRGYTF.